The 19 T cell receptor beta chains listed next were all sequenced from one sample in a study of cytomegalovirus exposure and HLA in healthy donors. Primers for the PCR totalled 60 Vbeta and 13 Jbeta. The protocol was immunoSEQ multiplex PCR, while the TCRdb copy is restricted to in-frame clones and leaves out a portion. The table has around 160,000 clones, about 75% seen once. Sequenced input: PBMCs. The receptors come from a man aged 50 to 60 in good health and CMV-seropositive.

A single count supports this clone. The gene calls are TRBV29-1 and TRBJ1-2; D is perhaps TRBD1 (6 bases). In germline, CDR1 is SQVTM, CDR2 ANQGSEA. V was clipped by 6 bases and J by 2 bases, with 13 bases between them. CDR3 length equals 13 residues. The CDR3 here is CSVWDTINYGYTF. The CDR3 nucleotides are TGCAGCGTATGGGACACAATAAACTATGGCTACACCTTC.

This chain's CDR3 is CASSFSRGEAFF. CDR3 coding DNA: TGTGCCAGCAGCTTCAGCCGGGGTGAAGCTTTCTTT. The chain employs TRBV7-2 and TRBJ1-1; no clear D. Germline CDR1 is SGHTA and CDR2 is FQGNSA. The CDR3 is 12 residues long. V lost 3 bases and J 7 bases, leaving 9 bases between the germline ends. Drawing the rest from reference TRBV7-2 and TRBJ1-1, the complete variable domain is GAGVSQSPSNKVTEKGKDVELRCDPISGHTALYWYRQSLGQGLEFLIYFQGNSAPDKSGLPSDRFSAERTGGSVSTLTIQRTQQEDSAVYLCASSFSRGEAFFGQGTRLTVV.

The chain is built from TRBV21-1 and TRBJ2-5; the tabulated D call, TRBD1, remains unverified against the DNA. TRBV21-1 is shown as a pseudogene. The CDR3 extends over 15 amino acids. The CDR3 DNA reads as TGTGCCAGCAGCAGGGCGACAGATTCACAAGAGACCCAGTACTTC. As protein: CASSRATDSQETQYF.

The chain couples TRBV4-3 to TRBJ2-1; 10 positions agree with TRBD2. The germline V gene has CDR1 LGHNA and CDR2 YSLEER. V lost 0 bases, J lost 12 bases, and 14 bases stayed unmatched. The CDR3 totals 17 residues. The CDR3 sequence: CASSQELSASGGLPQFF. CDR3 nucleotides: TGCGCCAGCAGCCAAGAACTGTCGGCTAGCGGGGGCCTCCCGCAGTTCTTC.

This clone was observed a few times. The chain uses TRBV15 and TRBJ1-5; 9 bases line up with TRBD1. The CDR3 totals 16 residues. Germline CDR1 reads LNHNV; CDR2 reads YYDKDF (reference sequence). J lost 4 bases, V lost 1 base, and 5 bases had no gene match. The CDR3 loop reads CATSRARDRVNQPQHF. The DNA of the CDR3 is TGTGCCACCAGCAGAGCTAGGGACAGGGTGAATCAGCCCCAGCATTTT.

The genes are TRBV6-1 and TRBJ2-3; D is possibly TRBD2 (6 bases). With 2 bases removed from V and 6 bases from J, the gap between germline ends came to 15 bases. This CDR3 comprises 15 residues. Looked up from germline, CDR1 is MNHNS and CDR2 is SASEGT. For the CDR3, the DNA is TGTGCCAGCAGTGAATTTGGGTCAGGGAGGGATACGCAGTATTTT. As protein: CASSEFGSGRDTQYF.

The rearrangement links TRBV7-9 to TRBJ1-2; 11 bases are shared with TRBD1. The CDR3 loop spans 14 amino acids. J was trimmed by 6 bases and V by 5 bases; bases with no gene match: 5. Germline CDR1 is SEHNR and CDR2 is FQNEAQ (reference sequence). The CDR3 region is CASSRGQGADGYTF. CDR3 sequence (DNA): TGTGCCAGCAGCCGCGGACAGGGGGCAGATGGCTACACCTTC.

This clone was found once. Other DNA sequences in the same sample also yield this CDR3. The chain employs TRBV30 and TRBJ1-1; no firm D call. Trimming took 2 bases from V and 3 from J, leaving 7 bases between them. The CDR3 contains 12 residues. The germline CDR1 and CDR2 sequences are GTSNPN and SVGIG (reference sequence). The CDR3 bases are TGTGCCTGGAGTCGGAGGGACACTGAAGCTTTCTTT. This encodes CAWSRRDTEAFF. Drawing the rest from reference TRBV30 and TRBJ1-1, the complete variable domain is SQTIHQWPATLVQPVGSPLSLECTVEGTSNPNLYWYRQAAGRGLQLLFYSVGIGQISSEVPQNLSASRPQDRQFILSSKKLLLSDSGFYLCAWSRRDTEAFFGQGTRLTVV.

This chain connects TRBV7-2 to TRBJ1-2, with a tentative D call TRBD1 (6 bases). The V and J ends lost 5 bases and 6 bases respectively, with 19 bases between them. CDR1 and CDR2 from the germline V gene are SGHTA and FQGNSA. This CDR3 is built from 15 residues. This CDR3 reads CASSALGATRNGYTF. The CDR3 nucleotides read TGTGCCAGCAGCGCACTGGGGGCAACTCGGAATGGCTACACCTTC.

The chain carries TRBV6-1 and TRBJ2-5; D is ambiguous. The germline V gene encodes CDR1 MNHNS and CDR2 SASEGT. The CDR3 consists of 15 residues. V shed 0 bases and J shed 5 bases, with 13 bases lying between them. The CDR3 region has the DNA TGTGCCAGCAGTGAAGCGAATTTTGCGCGGGAGACCCAGTACTTC. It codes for CASSEANFARETQYF.

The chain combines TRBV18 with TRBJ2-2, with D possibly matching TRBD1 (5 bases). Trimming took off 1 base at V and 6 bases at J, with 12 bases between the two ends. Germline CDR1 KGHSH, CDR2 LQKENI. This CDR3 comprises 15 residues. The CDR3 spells CASSPRLGQAGELFF. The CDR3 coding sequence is TGTGCCAGCTCACCACGCCTGGGGCAAGCCGGGGAGCTGTTTTTT.

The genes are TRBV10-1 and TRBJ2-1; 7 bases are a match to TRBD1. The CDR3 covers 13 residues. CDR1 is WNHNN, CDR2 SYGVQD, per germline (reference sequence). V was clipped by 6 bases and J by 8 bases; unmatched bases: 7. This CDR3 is CASRRGPEDEQFF. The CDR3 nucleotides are TGCGCCAGCAGGAGGGGGCCTGAGGATGAGCAGTTCTTC.

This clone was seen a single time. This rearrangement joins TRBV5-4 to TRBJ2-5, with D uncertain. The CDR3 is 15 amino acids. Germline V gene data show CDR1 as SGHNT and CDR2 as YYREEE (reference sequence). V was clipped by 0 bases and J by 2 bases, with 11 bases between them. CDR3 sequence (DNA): TGTGCCAGCAGCTTGGTGGGCTCGTTACAAGAGACCCAGTACTTC. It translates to CASSLVGSLQETQYF.

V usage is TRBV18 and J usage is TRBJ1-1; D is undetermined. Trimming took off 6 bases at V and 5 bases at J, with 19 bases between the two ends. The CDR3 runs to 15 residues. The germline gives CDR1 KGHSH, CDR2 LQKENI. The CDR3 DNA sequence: TGTGCCAGCTCCCCAGGTTCGGGGAGTGAAACTGAAGCTTTCTTT. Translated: CASSPGSGSETEAFF.

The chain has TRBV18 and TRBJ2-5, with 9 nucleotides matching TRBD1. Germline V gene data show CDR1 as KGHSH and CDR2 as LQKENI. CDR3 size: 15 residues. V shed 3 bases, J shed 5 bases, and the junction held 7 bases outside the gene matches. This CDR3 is CASSPGTGWQETQYF. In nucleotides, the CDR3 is TGTGCCAGCTCACCCGGGACAGGGTGGCAGGAGACCCAGTACTTC.

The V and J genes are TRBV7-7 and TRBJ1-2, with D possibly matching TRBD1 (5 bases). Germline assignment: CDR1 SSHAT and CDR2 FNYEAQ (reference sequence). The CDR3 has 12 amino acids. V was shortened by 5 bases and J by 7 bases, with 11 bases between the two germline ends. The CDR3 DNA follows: TGTGCCAGCAGCCCCGCGGGGGGTGGCTACACCTTC. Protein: CASSPAGGGYTF. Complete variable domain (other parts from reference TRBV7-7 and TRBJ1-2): GAGVSQSPRYKVTKRGQDVTLRCDPISSHATLYWYQQALGQGPEFLTYFNYEAQPDKSGLPSDRFSAERPEGSISTLTIQRTEQRDSAMYRCASSPAGGGYTFGSGTRLTVV.

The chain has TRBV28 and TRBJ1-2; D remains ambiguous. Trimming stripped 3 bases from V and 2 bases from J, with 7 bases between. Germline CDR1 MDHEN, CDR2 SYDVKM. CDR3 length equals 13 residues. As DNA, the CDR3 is TGTGCCAGCAGTTTTACGGAGAACTATGGCTACACCTTC. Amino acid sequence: CASSFTENYGYTF.

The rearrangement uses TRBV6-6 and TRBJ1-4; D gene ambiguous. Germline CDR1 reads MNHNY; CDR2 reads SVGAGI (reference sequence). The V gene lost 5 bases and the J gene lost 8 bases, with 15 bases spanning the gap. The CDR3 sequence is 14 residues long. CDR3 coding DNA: TGTGCCAGCAGTCTGACCGGGTTCGACGAAAAACTGTTTTTT. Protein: CASSLTGFDEKLFF.

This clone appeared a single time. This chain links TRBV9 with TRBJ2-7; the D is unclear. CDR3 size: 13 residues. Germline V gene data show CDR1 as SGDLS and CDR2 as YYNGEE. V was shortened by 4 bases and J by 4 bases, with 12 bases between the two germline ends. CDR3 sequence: CASSPTGWYEQYF. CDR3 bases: TGTGCCAGCAGCCCAACGGGTTGGTACGAGCAGTACTTC.